The 10 T cell receptor beta chains reported below all come from one sample, sequenced in a study of T-cell memory formation after mild COVID-19. TCRdb fed the 5' RACE reads into MiXCR, producing one record per CDR3 protein. The table includes hundreds of thousands of distinct CDR3 sequences, roughly 17% detected once. The sample was PBMCs or a T cell subset sorted from them (not recorded which). The receptors originated from an adult woman who had mild COVID-19 (a few samples of this study predate the infection). Cell type and time point are not known.

The rearrangement uses TRBV7-8 and TRBJ1-4; D might be TRBD1 (6 bases). Germline loops: CDR1 SGHVS, CDR2 FQNEAQ. Trimming shortened V by 0 bases and J by 5 bases, and 10 bases separated the two germline ends. The CDR3 is made up of 15 amino acids. The CDR3 region is CASSLADSLNEKLFF. The CDR3 coding sequence is TGTGCCAGCAGCTTAGCGGACAGCTTAAATGAAAAACTGTTTTTT.

The gene calls are TRBV5-5 and TRBJ2-1; 8 bases agree with TRBD1. Germline-derived CDR1 and CDR2 are SGHKS and YYEKEE (reference sequence). V lost 4 bases, J lost 10 bases, and 10 bases stayed unmatched. The CDR3 consists of 14 residues. CDR3 bases: TGTGCCAGCAGCAGCATACGGACAGGGTACGAGCAGTTCTTC. This translates into CASSSIRTGYEQFF.

This clonotype has just a few counts. The J gene is TRBJ2-1, the V gene TRBV4-2; 7 bases are a match to TRBD2. The germline V gene encodes CDR1 LGHNA and CDR2 YNFKEQ. The CDR3 totals 18 residues. The ends lost 0 bases at V and 7 bases at J; junction bases unmatched: 15. DNA of the CDR3: TGTGCCAGCAGCCAAGAGGTTTCCCTCTGGACTAGGGGTAATGAGCAGTTCTTC. This sequence encodes CASSQEVSLWTRGNEQFF.

This sequence joins TRBV20-1 and TRBJ1-1, with 12 bases fitting TRBD1. J gave up 7 bases and V 6 bases, and 18 bases lay outside the gene matches. This CDR3 has 17 amino acids. Germline lookup yields CDR1 DFQATT and CDR2 SNEGSKA (reference sequence). CDR3 sequence: CSATIPPGQGAGDEAFF. The CDR3, as DNA: TGCAGTGCCACGATACCTCCGGGACAGGGGGCCGGGGATGAAGCTTTCTTT.

The V call is TRBV5-6, the J call TRBJ1-5; D is undetermined. This CDR3 contains 16 residues. Trimming shortened V by 3 bases and J by 1 base, and 14 bases separated the two germline ends. From germline, CDR1 is SGHDT and CDR2 YYEEEE. The CDR3 reads CASSSIGGRSNQPQHF. As DNA, the CDR3 is TGTGCCAGCAGCTCGATAGGAGGGAGAAGCAATCAGCCCCAGCATTTT.

This clonotype was observed a few times. The J gene is TRBJ2-4, the V gene TRBV5-1; 8 bases align to TRBD1. The CDR3 has 16 amino acids. The germline gives CDR1 SGHRS, CDR2 YFSETQ. The V and J ends lost 1 base and 0 bases, in that order; junction bases with no gene match: 3. The CDR3 sequence is CASSLQGQVAKNIQYF. For the CDR3, the DNA is TGCGCCAGCAGCTTGCAGGGACAGGTAGCCAAAAACATTCAGTACTTC. Using reference TRBV5-1 and TRBJ2-4 for the parts outside the CDR3, the full variable domain is KAGVTQTPRYLIKTRGQQVTLSCSPISGHRSVSWYQQTPGQGLQFLFEYFSETQRNKGNFPGRFSGRQFSNSRSEMNVSTLELGDSALYLCASSLQGQVAKNIQYFGAGTRLSVL.

This chain links TRBV11-2 with TRBJ2-5; no reliable D call. Germline-derived CDR1 and CDR2 are SGHAT and FQNNGV. Trimming pared 2 bases from V and 7 bases from J, leaving 11 bases between. The CDR3 runs 13 residues. The CDR3 sequence is CASSLHLVGTQYF. For the CDR3, the DNA is TGTGCCAGCAGCTTACATCTCGTGGGGACCCAGTACTTC.

This chain uses TRBV13 with TRBJ2-7; 7 bases are a match to TRBD1. V gave up 5 bases and J gave up 0 bases; unmatched junction bases: 7. CDR3 size: 15 residues. The germline CDR1 and CDR2 sequences are PRHDT and FYEKMQ (reference sequence). CDR3 nucleotides: TGTGCCAGCAGCCCCACGGGACAGAACTCCTACGAGCAGTACTTC. Translation gives CASSPTGQNSYEQYF.

This clonotype was recorded many times. The J gene is TRBJ2-1, the V gene TRBV27; possibly TRBD2 for D (5 bases). CDR1 MNHEY and CDR2 SMNVEV come from the germline V gene (reference sequence). V was shortened by 5 bases and J by 4 bases, with 15 bases between the two germline ends. This CDR3 spans 15 amino acids. CDR3 in DNA: TGTGCCAGCAGTATCTGGGGAGTACAGTACAATGAGCAGTTCTTC. Translation: CASSIWGVQYNEQFF.

The V call is TRBV7-8, the J call TRBJ2-3; D not certain. CDR3 length equals 16 residues. Trimming shortened V by 1 base and J by 0 bases, and 11 bases separated the two germline ends. CDR1 and CDR2 from the germline V gene are SGHVS and FQNEAQ. CDR3 region: CASSLVRLKSTDTQYF. CDR3 DNA: TGTGCCAGCAGCTTAGTCCGGCTGAAGAGCACAGATACGCAGTATTTT.